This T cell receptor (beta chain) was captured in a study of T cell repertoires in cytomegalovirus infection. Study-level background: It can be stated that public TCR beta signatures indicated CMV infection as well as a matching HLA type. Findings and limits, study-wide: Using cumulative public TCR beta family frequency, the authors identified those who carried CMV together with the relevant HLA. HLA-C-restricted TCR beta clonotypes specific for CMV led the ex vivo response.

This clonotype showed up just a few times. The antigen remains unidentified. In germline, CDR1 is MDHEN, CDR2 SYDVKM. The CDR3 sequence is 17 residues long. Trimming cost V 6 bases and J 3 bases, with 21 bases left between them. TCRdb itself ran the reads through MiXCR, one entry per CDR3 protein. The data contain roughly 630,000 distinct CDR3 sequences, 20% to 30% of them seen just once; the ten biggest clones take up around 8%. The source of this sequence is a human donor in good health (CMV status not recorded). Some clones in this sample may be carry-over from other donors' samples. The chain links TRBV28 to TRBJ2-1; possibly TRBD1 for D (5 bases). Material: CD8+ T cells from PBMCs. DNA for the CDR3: TGTGCCAGCAGAGACAGTTCTTTTTTCCCACTCTACAATGAGCAGTTCTTC. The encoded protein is CASRDSSFFPLYNEQFF.